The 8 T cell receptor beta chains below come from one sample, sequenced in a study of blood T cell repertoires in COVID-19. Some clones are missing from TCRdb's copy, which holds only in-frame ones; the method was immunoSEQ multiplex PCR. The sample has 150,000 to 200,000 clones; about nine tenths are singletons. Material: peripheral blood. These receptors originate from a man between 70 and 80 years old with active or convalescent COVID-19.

The CDR3 sequence is CSVWAHGPVYGYTF. The CDR3 DNA reads as TGCAGCGTTTGGGCCCATGGGCCGGTATATGGCTACACCTTC. The chain is built from TRBV29-1 and TRBJ1-2; no definite D call. V lost 5 bases, J lost 5 bases, and 18 bases lay in between. This CDR3 region has 14 residues. CDR1 and CDR2 from the germline V gene are SQVTM and ANQGSEA.

This CDR3 reads CASSYNSAKNIQYF. The DNA for the CDR3 is TGTGCCAGCAGTTACAATTCGGCCAAAAACATTCAGTACTTC. The rearrangement uses TRBV6-2 or TRBV6-3 and TRBJ2-4, with D unresolved. Trimming left V 2 bases short and J 1 base short, with 6 bases between. This CDR3 region has 14 residues. Per the germline V gene, CDR1 is MNHEY and CDR2 is SVGEGT.

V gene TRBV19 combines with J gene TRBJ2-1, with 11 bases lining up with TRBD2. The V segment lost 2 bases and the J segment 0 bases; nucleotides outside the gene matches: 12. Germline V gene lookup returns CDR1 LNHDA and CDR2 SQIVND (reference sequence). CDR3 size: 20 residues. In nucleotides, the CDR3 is TGTGCCAGTAGTATAAGGGGACTAGCGGCCGACCACATCTCCTACAATGAGCAGTTCTTC. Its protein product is CASSIRGLAADHISYNEQFF.

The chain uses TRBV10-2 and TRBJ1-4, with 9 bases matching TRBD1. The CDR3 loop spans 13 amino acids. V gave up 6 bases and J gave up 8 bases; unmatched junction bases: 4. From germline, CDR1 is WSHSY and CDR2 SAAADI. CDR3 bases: TGCGCCAGCAGGGACAGGGGCGTAGAAAAACTGTTTTTT. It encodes CASRDRGVEKLFF.

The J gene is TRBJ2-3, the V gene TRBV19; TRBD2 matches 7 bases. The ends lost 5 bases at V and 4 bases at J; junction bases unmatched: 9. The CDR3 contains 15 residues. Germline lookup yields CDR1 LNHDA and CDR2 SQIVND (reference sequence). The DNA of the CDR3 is TGTGCCAGTAGTTGGTCTAGCGGAGTTGCAGATACGCAGTATTTT. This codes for CASSWSSGVADTQYF.

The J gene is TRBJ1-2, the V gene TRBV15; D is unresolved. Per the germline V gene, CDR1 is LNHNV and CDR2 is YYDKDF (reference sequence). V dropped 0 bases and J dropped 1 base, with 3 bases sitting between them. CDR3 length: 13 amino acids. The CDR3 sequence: CATSRDLNYGYTF. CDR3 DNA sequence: TGTGCCACCAGCAGAGATCTTAACTATGGCTACACCTTC.

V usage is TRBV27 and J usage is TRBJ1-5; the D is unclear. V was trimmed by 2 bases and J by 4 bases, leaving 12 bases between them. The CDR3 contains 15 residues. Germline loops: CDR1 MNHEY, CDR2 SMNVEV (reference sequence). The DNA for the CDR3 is TGTGCCAGCAGTTTAGAATCCGGTCGGAATCAGCCCCAGCATTTT. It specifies CASSLESGRNQPQHF.

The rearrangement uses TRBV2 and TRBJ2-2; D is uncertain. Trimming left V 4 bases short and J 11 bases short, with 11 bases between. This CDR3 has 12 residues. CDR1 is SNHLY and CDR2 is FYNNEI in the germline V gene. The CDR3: CASSVLGRELFF. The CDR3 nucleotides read TGTGCCAGCAGTGTTCTGGGCCGAGAGCTGTTTTTT.